These 18 T cell receptor beta chains were all obtained from the same sample, sequenced in a study of neurological immune-mediated disorders. From the 5' RACE reads, TCRdb called clonotypes with MiXCR, one entry per CDR3 protein. The sample lists over 60,000 distinct CDR3 sequences, approximately 4.6% seen once, with 2.2% in the top ten. Sequencing was performed on PBMCs. The receptors were sampled from a woman between 65 and 79 years old with multiple sclerosis.

This clonotype was seen many times. The gene calls are TRBV6-6 and TRBJ2-3; weak D call: TRBD2 (5 bases). The CDR3 runs 16 residues. Per the germline V gene, CDR1 is MNHNY and CDR2 is SVGAGI (reference sequence). The V and J ends lost 7 bases and 0 bases respectively, with 17 bases between them. CDR3 loop: CASKPRGPPSTDTQYF. The CDR3 DNA sequence: TGTGCCAGCAAGCCCCGAGGGCCACCTAGCACAGATACGCAGTATTTT.

This clonotype was recorded many times. The chain links TRBV7-2 to TRBJ2-1; D could derive from TRBD1 or TRBD2 (5 bases each). V shed 5 bases and J shed 2 bases, with 10 bases lying between them. The CDR3 runs 14 residues. CDR1 is SGHTA, CDR2 FQGNSA, per germline. In nucleotides, the CDR3 is TGTGCCAGCAGCCCCCGGGGACCCTACAATGAGCAGTTCTTC. Encoded protein: CASSPRGPYNEQFF.

This clonotype was seen at least ten times. This rearrangement joins TRBV5-1 to TRBJ2-5; tentative D call: TRBD2 (5 bases). This CDR3 region has 15 residues. The V gene's germline CDR1 is SGHRS and CDR2 YFSETQ. Trimming pared 1 base from V and 5 bases from J, leaving 15 bases between. The CDR3 region is CASSLREPTGETQYF. CDR3 in DNA: TGCGCCAGCAGCTTGCGGGAACCCACCGGGGAGACCCAGTACTTC.

This clonotype was observed a handful of times. CDR3: CSVGAGGRYEQYF. CDR3 nucleotides: TGCAGCGTGGGGGCGGGAGGACGGTACGAGCAGTACTTC. This chain connects TRBV29-1 to TRBJ2-7; 8 nucleotides line up with TRBD2. The CDR3 length is 13 residues. Germline V gene sequence: CDR1 SQVTM, CDR2 ANQGSEA. The junction had 8 bases not matched to a gene; V was cut back by 6 bases and J by 4 bases.

This clonotype was counted ten times or more. The V gene is TRBV12-3 or TRBV12-4, the J gene TRBJ2-1; D is possibly TRBD1 (5 bases). CDR3 size: 13 residues. V was cut by 5 bases and J by 5 bases, with 10 bases left in between. This chain's CDR3 is CASSAGSNNEQFF. Here the CDR3 DNA reads TGTGCCAGCAGTGCAGGGTCTAACAATGAGCAGTTCTTC.

This clonotype was seen ten or more times. The chain is built from TRBV29-1 and TRBJ2-3, with TRBD1 as a possible D gene (6 bases). The CDR3 has 11 amino acids. CDR1 and CDR2 from the germline V gene are SQVTM and ANQGSEA. Trimming shortened V by 2 bases and J by 7 bases, and 7 bases separated the two germline ends. CDR3 loop: CSVEQGNTQYF. The DNA of the CDR3 is TGCAGCGTTGAACAGGGGAATACGCAGTATTTT.

The sample holds many counts of this clonotype. V usage is TRBV7-2 and J usage is TRBJ2-7, with D unclear. The CDR3 runs 12 residues. CDR1 and CDR2 from the germline V gene are SGHTA and FQGNSA. Trimming took 4 bases from V and 4 from J, leaving 8 bases between them. The CDR3 DNA is TGTGCCAGCAGCTACGACAAGTACGAGCAGTACTTC. Its translation: CASSYDKYEQYF.

This clonotype was found many times. This sequence joins TRBV7-9 and TRBJ2-7; D is ambiguous. Germline V lookup: CDR1 SEHNR, CDR2 FQNEAQ (reference sequence). V lost 1 base, J lost 3 bases, and 4 bases lay in between. This CDR3 has 12 residues. CDR3 sequence reads: CASSLEVYEQYF. CDR3 nucleotide sequence: TGTGCCAGCAGCTTAGAGGTCTACGAGCAGTACTTC.

Ten or more counts support this clonotype. The chain joins TRBV11-2 to TRBJ2-2; 10 positions agree with TRBD1. This CDR3 is built from 15 residues. The V and J ends lost 5 bases and 5 bases, in that order; junction bases with no gene match: 5. Germline V gene sequence: CDR1 SGHAT, CDR2 FQNNGV. Here the CDR3 reads CASSPAGQGTGELFF. In nucleotides, the CDR3 is TGTGCCAGCAGCCCCGCGGGACAGGGGACCGGGGAGCTGTTTTTT.

This clonotype was counted at least ten times. The DNA for the CDR3 is TGTGCCACCAGCGGATCAACAGGGGTTAGCAGCGGAGATACGCAGTATTTT. This translates into CATSGSTGVSSGDTQYF. V is TRBV15 and J is TRBJ2-3; 7 bases line up with TRBD1. This CDR3 has 17 amino acids. Germline values: CDR1 LNHNV, CDR2 YYDKDF (reference sequence). The J segment lost 5 bases and the V segment lost 5 bases, leaving 16 bases of the junction unmatched.

Many counts were recorded for this clonotype. V gene TRBV20-1 combines with J gene TRBJ2-3; 7 positions match TRBD2. The CDR3 sequence is 14 residues long. From germline, CDR1 is DFQATT and CDR2 SNEGSKA (reference sequence). The V gene end was trimmed by 6 bases and the J gene end by 5 bases; junction bases not matched to a gene: 11. Here the CDR3 DNA reads TGCAGTGCCCTCGCAACGGGAGGTCTAGATACGCAGTATTTT. Translating gives CSALATGGLDTQYF.

This clonotype has ten or more counts. The CDR3: CASSTTGGYEQYF. The CDR3 nucleotides read TGTGCCAGCAGCACGACAGGGGGCTACGAGCAGTACTTC. The chain combines TRBV25-1 with TRBJ2-7, with 9 bases that match TRBD1. This CDR3 has 13 amino acids. Trimming cost V 6 bases and J 3 bases; bases outside gene matches: 3. Per the germline V gene, CDR1 is MGHDK and CDR2 is SYGVNS.

At least ten counts were recorded for this clonotype. CDR3: CASSYTGTGANEQFF. The CDR3 DNA is TGTGCCAGCAGTTACACCGGGACAGGGGCGAATGAGCAGTTCTTC. The chain is built from TRBV6-5 and TRBJ2-1; 10 positions match TRBD1. The CDR3 length is 15 residues. Germline values: CDR1 MNHEY, CDR2 SVGAGI. V gave up 2 bases and J gave up 7 bases; unmatched junction bases: 5.

This clonotype was detected a few times. This chain uses TRBV7-2 with TRBJ2-7; D is undetermined. Trimming shortened V by 1 base and J by 2 bases, and 9 bases separated the two germline ends. This CDR3 spans 14 amino acids. Germline loops: CDR1 SGHTA, CDR2 FQGNSA. The CDR3 region is CASSLGGFTYEQYF. For the CDR3, the DNA is TGTGCCAGCAGCTTAGGTGGATTCACCTACGAGCAGTACTTC.

In its sample, this clonotype was seen many times. The rearrangement uses TRBV4-3 and TRBJ1-3; a weak D match, TRBD1 (5 bases). V lost 4 bases and J lost 0, with 16 bases in between. The CDR3 is 17 amino acids. From germline, CDR1 is LGHNA and CDR2 YSLEER. CDR3 residues: CASSRDHTSLSGNTIYF. The CDR3 bases are TGCGCCAGCAGCCGGGACCATACGTCTCTCTCTGGAAACACCATATATTTT.

This clonotype was found many times. The chain combines TRBV7-2 with TRBJ2-7; D is tentatively TRBD1 or TRBD2 (5 bases each). This CDR3 has 13 amino acids. Germline V lookup: CDR1 SGHTA, CDR2 FQGNSA. The V end was cut by 5 bases, the J end by 9 bases, with 17 bases between. The CDR3 DNA sequence: TGTGCCAGCAGCCCAGGGACCCCCTCCTGGCAGTACTTC. It is translated as CASSPGTPSWQYF.

This clonotype showed up just a few times. The chain is built from TRBV20-1 and TRBJ2-7; D is uncertain. This CDR3 comprises 12 residues. Germline CDR1 is DFQATT and CDR2 is SNEGSKA (reference sequence). V was clipped by 7 bases and J by 3 bases, with 13 bases between them. The CDR3 coding sequence is TGCAGTGGGTCAGCTCAGCTCTACGAGCAGTACTTC. Its protein product is CSGSAQLYEQYF.

This clonotype was picked up many times. V usage is TRBV20-1 and J usage is TRBJ1-5, with 7 bases that match TRBD1. The germline V gene encodes CDR1 DFQATT and CDR2 SNEGSKA (reference sequence). There are 14 residues in the CDR3. V lost 2 bases and J lost 3; bases outside the gene matches: 4. DNA of the CDR3: TGCAGTGCTAGACCACAGGGGTCCAATCAGCCCCAGCATTTT. Encoded protein: CSARPQGSNQPQHF.